This entry is about one TCR beta chain. Read coverage stops 3 residues before the CDR3 terminus; the germline J gene supplies the remainder. HPV was found by MY09/MY11 PCR and dot-blot genotyping. There are 15 residues in the CDR3. Trimming stripped 6 bases from V and 1 base from J, with 17 bases between. The germline V gene encodes CDR1 SGHTS and CDR2 YDEGEE. This specimen belongs to a study of T cells in women clearing cervical HPV infection. About the study: Donors had HPV16-related CIN3 or worse; 2 had invasive cancer. Case blood drawn at lesion detection; control blood after infection cleared.

immunoSEQ multiplex PCR used an average of approximately 1,300 ng genomic DNA. Assay: immunoSEQ multiplex PCR; the TCRdb copy retains only in-frame clones and omits some. The sample totals around 31,000 clones. This chain uses TRBV5-8 with TRBJ2-7, with a possible D match to TRBD1 (6 bases). Sequenced material: blood buffy coat. The TCR sequence derives from a woman aged 18-69 years with a cervical HPV16 infection that either progressed to CIN3+ or cleared (not recorded which). CDR3 amino acids: CASINRDIASYEQYF. Partial CDR3 DNA: TGTGCCAGCATCAATCGGGACATAGCTTCCTACGAG.